This T cell receptor beta chain was documented in a study of T cell responses to AZD1222 COVID-19 vaccine. As for this clone: Its antigen is as yet unknown. Within the sample, other DNA sequences also encode this same CDR3.

Study conclusions and caveats: Two doses of AZD1222 preceded a rise in Spike-specific TCR breadth and depth. Most donors were white British and more were female, and clonal diversity was possibly underestimated. Seropositive AZD1222 recipients at baseline numbered only five or six.

TCRdb's copy holds only in-frame clones and misses some; the assay was immunoSEQ multiplex PCR. The sample has 60,000 to 75,000 clones, about four fifths seen once. V lost 6 bases and J lost 0, with 17 bases in between. CDR1 is SQVTM, CDR2 ANQGSEA, per germline. The CDR3 extends over 15 amino acids. J is TRBJ1-1 and V is TRBV29-1; a weak D match, TRBD1 (5 bases). This receptor was identified in an adult who received the AZD1222 COVID-19 vaccine. The sample in question was peripheral blood, obtained 28 days after the second AZD1222 dose. In nucleotides, the CDR3 is TGCAGCGTCGCCGGGGGATGGGGAATGAACACTGAAGCTTTCTTT. Translated, it gives CSVAGGWGMNTEAFF. The full variable domain, rest sourced from reference TRBV29-1 and TRBJ1-1, is SAVISQKPSRDICQRGTSLTIQCQVDSQVTMMFWYRQQPGQSLTLIATANQGSEATYESGFVIDKFPISRPNLTFSTLTVSNMSPEDSSIYLCSVAGGWGMNTEAFFGQGTRLTVV.